Listed here is a single TCR beta chain. The CDR3 runs to 21 residues. Unmatched junction bases numbered 15, after V lost 5 bases and J lost 0 bases. Germline-derived CDR1 and CDR2 are LNHDA and SQIVND (reference sequence). This sample stems from a study of blood T cell repertoires in COVID-19. About the study: PBMCs, B-cell-depleted T cells, or T cells provided the cDNA or gDNA that made up the material.

As originally analysed: Nucleated cell counts were estimated from reference gene primer amplification. Libraries were prepared by immunoSEQ multiplex PCR; TCRdb keeps only in-frame clonotypes and omits some of them. Clone size and V and J calls were adopted from that table, with D and trimming inferred from the DNA. The table includes approximately 69,000 clones, 82% detected once. The receptor was isolated from a woman of 80 years or more with acute or convalescent COVID-19. The chain has TRBV19 and TRBJ2-6; 11 bases are a match to TRBD1. The sample was peripheral blood. The CDR3 spells CASSPIPGTGGINSGANVLTF. CDR3 DNA sequence: TGTGCCAGTAGTCCCATCCCCGGGACAGGGGGGATCAACTCTGGGGCCAACGTCCTGACTTTC.